Described below is a single T cell receptor beta chain sequence and its context. What it binds is not known. This specimen comes from a study of PD-1 blockade in classical Hodgkin lymphoma. Study at large: Administration of nivolumab to patients was at 3 mg/kg intravenously every 2 weeks. Whole-study results and caveats: With CD4+ cells, TCR diversity rose significantly by C4D1, but not with CD8+ cells. Relapsed/refractory patients reportedly had the lowest baseline TCR diversity, below newly diagnosed patients, who were below healthy donors.

Assay used: immunoSEQ multiplex PCR; TCRdb lists only in-frame clones, some missing. Of approximately 27,000 clones in the sample, around 79% were seen once. Trimming took 0 bases from V and 3 from J, leaving 9 bases between them. The CDR3 spans 14 residues. Germline CDR1 is SGHKS and CDR2 is YYEKEE (reference sequence). As to time point: cycle 4 day 1 (C4D1), after 6 weeks of nivolumab. Relapse was seen in all patients after autologous stem cell transplantation, and brentuximab vedotin exposure was variable. Best responses fell into complete response, partial response or progressive disease. V and J are TRBV5-5 and TRBJ2-5; D is unclear. The sequence derives from a human donor with classical Hodgkin lymphoma. The sequencing used peripheral blood mononuclear cells (PBMCs), collected before the fourth cycle of nivolumab. CDR3 in DNA: TGTGCCAGCAGCTTGGGGGCTAAAAAAGAGACCCAGTACTTC. As protein: CASSLGAKKETQYF.